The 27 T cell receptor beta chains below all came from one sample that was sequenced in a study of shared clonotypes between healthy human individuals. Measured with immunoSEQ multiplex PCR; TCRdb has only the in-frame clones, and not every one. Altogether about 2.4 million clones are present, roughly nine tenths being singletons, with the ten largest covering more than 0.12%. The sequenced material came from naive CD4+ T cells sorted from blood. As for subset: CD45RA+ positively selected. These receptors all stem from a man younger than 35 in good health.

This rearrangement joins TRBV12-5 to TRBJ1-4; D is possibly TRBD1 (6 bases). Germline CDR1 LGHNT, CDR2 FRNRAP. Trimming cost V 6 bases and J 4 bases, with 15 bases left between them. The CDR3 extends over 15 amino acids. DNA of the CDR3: TGTGCTAGTGGCCCGGGGGCAGGTCTTAATGAAAAACTGTTTTTT. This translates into CASGPGAGLNEKLFF. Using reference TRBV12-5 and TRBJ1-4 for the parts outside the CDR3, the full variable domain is DARVTQTPRHKVTEMGQEVTMRCQPILGHNTVFWYRQTMMQGLELLAYFRNRAPLDDSGMPKDRFSAEMPDATLATLKIQPSEPRDSAVYFCASGPGAGLNEKLFFGSGTQLSVL.

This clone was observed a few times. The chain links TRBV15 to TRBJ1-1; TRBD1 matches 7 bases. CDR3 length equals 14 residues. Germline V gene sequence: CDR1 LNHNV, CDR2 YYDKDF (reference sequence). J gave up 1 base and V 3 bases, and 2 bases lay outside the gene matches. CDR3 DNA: TGTGCCACCAGCAGCCGACAGGGGAACACTGAAGCTTTCTTT. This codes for CATSSRQGNTEAFF.

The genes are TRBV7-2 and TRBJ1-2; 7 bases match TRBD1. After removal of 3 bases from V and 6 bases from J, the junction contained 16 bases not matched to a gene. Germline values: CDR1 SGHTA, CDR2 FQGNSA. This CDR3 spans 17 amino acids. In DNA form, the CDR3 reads TGTGCCAGCAGCTTGCGTGGGGAGGGGGCTCGTCTCAATGGCTACACCTTC. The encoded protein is CASSLRGEGARLNGYTF.

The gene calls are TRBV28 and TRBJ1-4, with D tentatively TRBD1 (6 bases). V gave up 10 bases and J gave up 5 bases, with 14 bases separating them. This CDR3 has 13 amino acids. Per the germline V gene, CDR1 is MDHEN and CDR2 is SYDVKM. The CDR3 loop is CATALTGNEKLFF. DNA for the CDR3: TGTGCCACCGCTCTAACAGGGAATGAAAAACTGTTTTTT.

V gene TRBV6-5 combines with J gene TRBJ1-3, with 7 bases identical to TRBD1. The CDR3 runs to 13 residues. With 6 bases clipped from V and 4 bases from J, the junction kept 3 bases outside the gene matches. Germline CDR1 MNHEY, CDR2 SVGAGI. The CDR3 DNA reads TGTGCCAGCAGGAGGACAGGCGGAAACACCATATATTTT. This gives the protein CASRRTGGNTIYF.

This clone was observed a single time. CDR3 nucleotide sequence: TGTGCCAGCAGCTTCACAGGGGTGGCCTATAATTCACCCCTCCACTTT. Amino acids: CASSFTGVAYNSPLHF. The chain carries TRBV7-2 and TRBJ1-6; 7 positions match TRBD1. This CDR3 region has 16 residues. CDR1 SGHTA and CDR2 FQGNSA come from the germline V gene. V trimming: 3 bases; J trimming: 2 bases; junction bases outside the gene matches: 4.

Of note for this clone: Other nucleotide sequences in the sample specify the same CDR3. CDR3 region: CASSPPAGNYGYTF. DNA of the CDR3: TGTGCCAGCTCACCACCTGCAGGGAACTATGGCTACACCTTC. V and J are TRBV18 and TRBJ1-2; D possibly corresponds to TRBD1 (5 bases). The CDR3 has 14 residues. Germline V gene sequence: CDR1 KGHSH, CDR2 LQKENI. With 0 bases removed from V and 2 bases from J, the gap between germline ends came to 7 bases.

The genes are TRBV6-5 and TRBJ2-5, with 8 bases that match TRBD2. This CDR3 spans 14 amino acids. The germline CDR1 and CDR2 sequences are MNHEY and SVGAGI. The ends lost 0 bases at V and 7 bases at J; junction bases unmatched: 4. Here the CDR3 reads CASSYSREGGTQYF. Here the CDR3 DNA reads TGTGCCAGCAGTTACTCTCGGGAGGGAGGGACCCAGTACTTC.

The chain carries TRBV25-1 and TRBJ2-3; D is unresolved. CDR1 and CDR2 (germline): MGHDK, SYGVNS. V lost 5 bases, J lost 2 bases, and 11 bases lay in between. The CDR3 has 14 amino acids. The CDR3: CASSRSATTDTQYF. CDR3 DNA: TGTGCCAGCAGTAGGTCCGCCACCACAGATACGCAGTATTTT.

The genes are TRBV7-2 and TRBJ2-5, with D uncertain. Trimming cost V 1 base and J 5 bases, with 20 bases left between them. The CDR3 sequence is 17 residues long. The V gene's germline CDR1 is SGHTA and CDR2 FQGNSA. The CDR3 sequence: CASSLDGVSYAVETQYF. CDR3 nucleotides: TGTGCCAGCAGCTTAGACGGCGTAAGCTACGCTGTGGAGACCCAGTACTTC.

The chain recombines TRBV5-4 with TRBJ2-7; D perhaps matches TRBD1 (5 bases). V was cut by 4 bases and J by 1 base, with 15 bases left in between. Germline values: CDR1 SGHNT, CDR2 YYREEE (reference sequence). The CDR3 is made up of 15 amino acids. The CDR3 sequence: CASSLPAGLSYEQYF. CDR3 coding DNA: TGTGCCAGCAGCCTCCCCGCAGGGTTATCCTACGAGCAGTACTTC.

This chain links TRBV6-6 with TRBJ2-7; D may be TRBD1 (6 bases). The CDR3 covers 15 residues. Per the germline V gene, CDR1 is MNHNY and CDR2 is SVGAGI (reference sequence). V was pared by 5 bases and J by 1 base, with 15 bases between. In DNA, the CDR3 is TGTGCCAGCAGTACCTCCGGGACACCGTCCTACGAGCAGTACTTC. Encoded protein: CASSTSGTPSYEQYF.

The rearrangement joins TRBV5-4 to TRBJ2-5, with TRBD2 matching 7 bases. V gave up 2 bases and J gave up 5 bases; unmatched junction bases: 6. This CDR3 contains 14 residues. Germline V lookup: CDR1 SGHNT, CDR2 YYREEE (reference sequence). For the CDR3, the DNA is TGTGCCAGCAGCTTCGCGGGGGATTCGGAGACCCAGTACTTC. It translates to CASSFAGDSETQYF.

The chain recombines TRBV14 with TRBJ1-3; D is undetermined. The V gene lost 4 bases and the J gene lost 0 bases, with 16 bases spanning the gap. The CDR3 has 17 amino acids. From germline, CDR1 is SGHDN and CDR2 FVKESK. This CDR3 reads CASSLGPGKVSGNTIYF. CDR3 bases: TGTGCCAGCAGCCTTGGACCGGGGAAAGTCTCTGGAAACACCATATATTTT.

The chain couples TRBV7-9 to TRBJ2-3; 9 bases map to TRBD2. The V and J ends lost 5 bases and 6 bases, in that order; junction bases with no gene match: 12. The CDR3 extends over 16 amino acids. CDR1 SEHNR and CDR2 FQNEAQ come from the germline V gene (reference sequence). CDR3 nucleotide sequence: TGTGCCAGCAGCCGGTTTAGCGGGGGAGTAGGGGATACGCAGTATTTT. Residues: CASSRFSGGVGDTQYF.

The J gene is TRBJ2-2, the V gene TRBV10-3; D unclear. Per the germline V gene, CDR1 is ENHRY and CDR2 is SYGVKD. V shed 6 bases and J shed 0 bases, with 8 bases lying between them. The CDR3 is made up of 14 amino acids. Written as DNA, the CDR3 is TGTGCCATCAGGCGCCCAGCGAACACCGGGGAGCTGTTTTTT. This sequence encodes CAIRRPANTGELFF.

This CDR3 reads CASSLGGLDQPQHF. In DNA form, the CDR3 reads TGCGCCAGCAGCTTGGGGGGCCTGGATCAGCCCCAGCATTTT. The chain recombines TRBV5-1 with TRBJ1-5; perhaps TRBD1 as D (5 bases). Trimming stripped 0 bases from V and 5 bases from J, with 9 bases between. CDR3 length equals 14 residues. Germline V CDR1 and CDR2: SGHRS, YFSETQ.

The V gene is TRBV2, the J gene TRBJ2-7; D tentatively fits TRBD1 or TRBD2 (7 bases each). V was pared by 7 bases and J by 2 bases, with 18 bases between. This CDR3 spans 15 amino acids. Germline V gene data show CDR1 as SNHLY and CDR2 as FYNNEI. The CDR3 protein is CASTREGTDPYEQYF. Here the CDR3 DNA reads TGTGCCAGCACCAGGGAGGGGACAGACCCCTACGAGCAGTACTTC.

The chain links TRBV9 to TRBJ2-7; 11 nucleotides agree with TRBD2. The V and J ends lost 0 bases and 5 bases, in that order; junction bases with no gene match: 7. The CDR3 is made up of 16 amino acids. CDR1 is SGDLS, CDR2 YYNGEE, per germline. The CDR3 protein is CASSVAGGTSGDEQYF. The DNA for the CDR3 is TGTGCCAGCAGCGTAGCGGGGGGGACTAGCGGCGACGAGCAGTACTTC.

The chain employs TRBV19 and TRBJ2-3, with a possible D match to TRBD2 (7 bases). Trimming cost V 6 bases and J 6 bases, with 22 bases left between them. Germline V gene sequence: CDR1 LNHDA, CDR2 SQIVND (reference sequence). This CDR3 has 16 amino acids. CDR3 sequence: CASRSTGGASVDTQYF. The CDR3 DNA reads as TGTGCCAGTAGGTCGACTGGGGGGGCGTCCGTGGATACGCAGTATTTT.

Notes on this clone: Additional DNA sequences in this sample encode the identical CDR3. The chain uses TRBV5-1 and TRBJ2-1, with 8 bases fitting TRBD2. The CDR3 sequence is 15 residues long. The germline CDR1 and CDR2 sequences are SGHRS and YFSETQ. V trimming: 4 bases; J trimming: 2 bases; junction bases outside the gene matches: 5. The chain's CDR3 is CASSSLAGAYNEQFF. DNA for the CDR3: TGCGCCAGCAGCAGCCTAGCGGGCGCCTACAATGAGCAGTTCTTC. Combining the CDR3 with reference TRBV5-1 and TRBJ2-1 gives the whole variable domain KAGVTQTPRYLIKTRGQQVTLSCSPISGHRSVSWYQQTPGQGLQFLFEYFSETQRNKGNFPGRFSGRQFSNSRSEMNVSTLELGDSALYLCASSSLAGAYNEQFFGPGTRLTVL.

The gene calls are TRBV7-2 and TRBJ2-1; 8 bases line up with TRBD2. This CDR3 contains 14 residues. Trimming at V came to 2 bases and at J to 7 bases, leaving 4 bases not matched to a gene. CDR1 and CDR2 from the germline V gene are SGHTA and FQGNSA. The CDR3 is CASSLFSSGNEQFF. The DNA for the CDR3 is TGTGCCAGCAGCTTATTTTCTAGCGGGAATGAGCAGTTCTTC.

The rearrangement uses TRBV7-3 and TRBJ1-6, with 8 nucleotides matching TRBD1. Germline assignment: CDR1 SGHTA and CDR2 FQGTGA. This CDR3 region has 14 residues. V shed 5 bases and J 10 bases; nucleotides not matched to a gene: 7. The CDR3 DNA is TGTGCCAGCAGCCCAGGGGGCCCGGGGTCACCCCTCCACTTT. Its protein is CASSPGGPGSPLHF.

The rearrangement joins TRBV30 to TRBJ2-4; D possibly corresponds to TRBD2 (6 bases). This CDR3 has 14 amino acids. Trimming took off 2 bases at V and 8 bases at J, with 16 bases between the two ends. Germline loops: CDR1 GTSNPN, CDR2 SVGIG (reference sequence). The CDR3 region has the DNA TGTGCCTGGAGTCTACCGGGACTTATGCACATTCAGTACTTC. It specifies CAWSLPGLMHIQYF.

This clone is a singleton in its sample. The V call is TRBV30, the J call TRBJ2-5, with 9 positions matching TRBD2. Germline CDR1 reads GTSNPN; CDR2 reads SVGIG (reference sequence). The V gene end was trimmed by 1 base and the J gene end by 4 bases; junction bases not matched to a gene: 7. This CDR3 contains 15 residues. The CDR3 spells CAWSGMGLARETQYF. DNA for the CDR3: TGTGCCTGGAGTGGAATGGGACTAGCTAGAGAGACCCAGTACTTC.

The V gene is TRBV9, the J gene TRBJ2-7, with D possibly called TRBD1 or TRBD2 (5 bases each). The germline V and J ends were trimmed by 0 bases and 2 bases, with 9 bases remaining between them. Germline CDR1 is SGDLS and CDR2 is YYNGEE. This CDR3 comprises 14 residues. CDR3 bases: TGTGCCAGCAGCGTAGTCTGGGACCCCTACGAGCAGTACTTC. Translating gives CASSVVWDPYEQYF.

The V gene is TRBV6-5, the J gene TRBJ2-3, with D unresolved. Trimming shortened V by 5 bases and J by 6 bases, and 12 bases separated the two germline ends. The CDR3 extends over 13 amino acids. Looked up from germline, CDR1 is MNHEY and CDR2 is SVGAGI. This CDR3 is CASSDRLGDTQYF. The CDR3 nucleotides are TGTGCCAGCAGTGACCGACTCGGTGATACGCAGTATTTT.